These 22 T cell receptor beta chains originate from one sample sequenced in a study of identical twins listed by TCRdb under 2016. Library construction relied on 5' RACE. Instrument used: Illumina HiSeq 2000. TCRdb redid the processing of the public reads, applying fastp at Q25 and MiXCR, and retained in-frame beta chains. Each record represents a unique CDR3 protein, reported with the most common genes and DNA among its rows. The sample profile shows around 690,000 distinct CDR3 sequences; approximately 22% of them were found once. 4% to 5.5% of the sample lies in the top ten. This same sample was also taken into another study, of T cells expressing NK-cell markers.

The sequencing sample was made of PBMCs. These TCRs come from a young woman in good health.

This clonotype was seen a handful of times. The chain employs TRBV24-1 and TRBJ2-3, with D perhaps matching TRBD1 or TRBD2 (5 bases each). The V end lost 4 bases, the J end lost 6 bases, and 13 bases lay between the germline ends. CDR1 and CDR2 from the germline V gene are KGHDR and SFDVKD. CDR3 length: 14 residues. CDR3 residues: CATSDPGTGDTQYF. The CDR3 DNA is TGTGCCACCAGTGACCCGGGGACCGGGGATACGCAGTATTTT.

The chain employs TRBV7-2 and TRBJ2-7; 8 positions match TRBD2. The trim removed 0 bases at V and 2 bases at J, leaving 3 bases unmatched. The CDR3 extends over 15 amino acids. Looked up from germline, CDR1 is SGHTA and CDR2 is FQGNSA. The CDR3 sequence: CASSLAGTRAYEQYF. CDR3 in DNA: TGTGCCAGCAGCTTAGCCGGGACTAGAGCCTACGAGCAGTACTTC.

The chain uses TRBV3-1 and TRBJ1-2; 8 positions agree with TRBD1. The V segment lost 4 bases and the J segment 2 bases; nucleotides outside the gene matches: 6. This CDR3 is built from 15 residues. CDR1 LGHDT and CDR2 YNNKEL come from the germline V gene (reference sequence). Here the CDR3 DNA reads TGTGCCAGCAGCCCCCGGGACAGGACCAACTATGGCTACACCTTC. This translates into CASSPRDRTNYGYTF.

The chain recombines TRBV29-1 with TRBJ1-1; weak D call: TRBD1 (5 bases). In germline, CDR1 is SQVTM, CDR2 ANQGSEA. Trimming left V 6 bases short and J 0 bases short, with 14 bases between. This CDR3 region has 14 residues. CDR3 in DNA: TGCAGCGTGCAGGGTCCGGGGATGAACACTGAAGCTTTCTTT. This sequence encodes CSVQGPGMNTEAFF. Full variable domain (outside the CDR3, taken from reference TRBV29-1 and TRBJ1-1): SAVISQKPSRDICQRGTSLTIQCQVDSQVTMMFWYRQQPGQSLTLIATANQGSEATYESGFVIDKFPISRPNLTFSTLTVSNMSPEDSSIYLCSVQGPGMNTEAFFGQGTRLTVV.

The table lists this clonotype with many counts. V usage is TRBV7-2 and J usage is TRBJ1-1; no clear D gene. Germline V gene data show CDR1 as SGHTA and CDR2 as FQGNSA. This CDR3 is built from 13 residues. V was cut by 1 base and J by 5 bases, with 8 bases left in between. This CDR3 is CASSLEWMTEAFF. For the CDR3, the DNA is TGTGCCAGCAGCTTAGAATGGATGACTGAAGCTTTCTTT.

This clonotype was counted only a few times. The chain employs TRBV7-9 and TRBJ2-5; TRBD1 or TRBD2 may be the D gene (5 bases each). Deletions cut 5 bases from V and 7 bases from J, with 17 bases between. The CDR3 length is 14 residues. The V gene's germline CDR1 is SEHNR and CDR2 FQNEAQ (reference sequence). The CDR3 loop is CASSLWAGRLTQYF. As DNA, the CDR3 is TGTGCCAGCAGCCTATGGGCAGGGAGATTGACCCAGTACTTC.

The chain employs TRBV12-3 or TRBV12-4 and TRBJ1-2; no clear D gene. CDR3 length: 13 residues. Trimming left V 3 bases short and J 8 bases short, with 13 bases between. CDR3 loop: CASSFGGTGGYTF. Here the CDR3 DNA reads TGTGCCAGCAGTTTCGGAGGAACGGGAGGCTACACCTTC.

About this clonotype: Sequence at one end of the junction differs from germline and may be a read error. This rearrangement joins TRBV13 to TRBJ2-1; TRBD2 aligns across 10 bases. The CDR3 loop spans 16 amino acids. Germline V gives CDR1 PRHDT, CDR2 FYEKMQ (reference sequence). The CDR3 DNA sequence: TGTACCAGCAGCTCGGAGGGACTAGCGTTCTACAATGAGCAGTTCTTC. Its protein product is CTSSSEGLAFYNEQFF.

The V gene is TRBV28, the J gene TRBJ1-2, with D perhaps matching TRBD1 (6 bases). The CDR3 has 17 amino acids. The ends were cut back, 3 bases at V and 5 bases at J, with 22 bases in the middle. The V gene's germline CDR1 is MDHEN and CDR2 SYDVKM. The CDR3 loop reads CASSFSGTLPSVYGYTF. The CDR3 bases are TGTGCCAGCAGTTTTAGCGGGACATTACCCTCCGTATATGGCTACACCTTC.

The rearrangement uses TRBV5-1 and TRBJ1-2; 7 nucleotides match TRBD1. Germline V CDR1 and CDR2: SGHRS, YFSETQ. The trim removed 4 bases at V and 10 bases at J, leaving 10 bases unmatched. The CDR3 is 13 amino acids. CDR3: CASSPGKGAVYTF. The CDR3 nucleotides read TGCGCCAGCAGCCCCGGGAAGGGGGCTGTCTACACCTTC.

J is TRBJ2-1 and V is TRBV6-1; a weak D match, TRBD2 (6 bases). The CDR3 is made up of 15 amino acids. Germline V gene sequence: CDR1 MNHNS, CDR2 SASEGT. V shed 10 bases and J shed 2 bases, with 18 bases lying between them. This CDR3 is CATWLGSEPYNEQFF. CDR3 DNA: TGTGCCACCTGGCTCGGGAGCGAGCCCTACAATGAGCAGTTCTTC.

A few counts support this clonotype. The chain recombines TRBV10-3 with TRBJ2-5; 7 bases map to TRBD2. Germline loops: CDR1 ENHRY, CDR2 SYGVKD. This CDR3 has 14 amino acids. Trimming removed 2 bases from V and 2 bases from J; junction bases left unmatched: 2. The CDR3 is CAISEGGEQETQYF. In DNA form, the CDR3 reads TGTGCCATCAGTGAGGGGGGGGAACAAGAGACCCAGTACTTC.

V and J are TRBV7-9 and TRBJ2-5; D possibly matches TRBD1 or TRBD2 (5 bases each). Germline assignment: CDR1 SEHNR and CDR2 FQNEAQ (reference sequence). This CDR3 is 13 amino acids long. V lost 3 bases, J lost 9 bases, and 14 bases lay in between. CDR3 loop: CASSFGWDESQYF. The CDR3 nucleotides are TGTGCCAGCAGCTTTGGGTGGGACGAGTCCCAGTACTTC.

CDR3: CAISEWASPWDIQYF. DNA of the CDR3: TGTGCCATCAGTGAGTGGGCTAGTCCCTGGGACATTCAGTACTTC. The V and J genes are TRBV10-3 and TRBJ2-4, with D unresolved. Per the germline V gene, CDR1 is ENHRY and CDR2 is SYGVKD. Between the trimmed V and J ends, which lost 1 base and 8 bases, there was a span of 15 bases. The CDR3 is made up of 15 amino acids.

The J gene is TRBJ2-7, the V gene TRBV7-9; 12 nucleotides agree with TRBD2. The trim removed 5 bases at V and 6 bases at J, leaving 11 bases unmatched. Germline V gene sequence: CDR1 SEHNR, CDR2 FQNEAQ (reference sequence). The length of the CDR3 is 16 residues. The CDR3, as DNA: TGTGCCAGCAGCGGGGTTACTGGACTAGCGGGACGCGAGCAGTACTTC. As protein: CASSGVTGLAGREQYF.

The CDR3 loop is CASSSQPGLAGGTYQETQYF. For the CDR3, the DNA is TGTGCCAGCAGTTCGCAGCCGGGACTAGCGGGGGGAACGTACCAAGAGACCCAGTACTTC. This chain connects TRBV12-3 or TRBV12-4 to TRBJ2-5; 15 positions agree with TRBD2. The J segment lost 0 bases and the V segment lost 4 bases, leaving 12 bases of the junction unmatched. The CDR3 loop spans 20 amino acids.

This clonotype was detected only a few times. This chain uses TRBV5-5 with TRBJ2-3; D unclear. This CDR3 region has 15 residues. Trimming cost V 0 bases and J 4 bases, with 12 bases left between them. CDR1 and CDR2 (germline): SGHKS, YYEKEE (reference sequence). The CDR3: CASSLAGLEADTQYF. CDR3 nucleotide sequence: TGTGCCAGCAGCTTGGCCGGGCTTGAAGCAGATACGCAGTATTTT.

This clonotype came up many times. This chain joins TRBV12-3 or TRBV12-4 and TRBJ2-2; 11 nucleotides align to TRBD2. The CDR3 loop spans 15 amino acids. Trimming took 6 bases from V and 6 from J; bases not matched to a gene: 6. As DNA, the CDR3 is TGTGCCAGCAGGGGACTAGCGGTTCTCTCCGGGGAGCTGTTTTTT. This codes for CASRGLAVLSGELFF.

This clonotype was counted ten times or more. V gene TRBV10-3 combines with J gene TRBJ2-1; D is unresolved. Trimming took 11 bases from V and 5 from J, leaving 10 bases between them. There are 11 residues in the CDR3. Germline-derived CDR1 and CDR2 are ENHRY and SYGVKD. The CDR3 here is CAARTNNEQFF. CDR3 DNA sequence: TGTGCCGCGAGAACGAACAATGAGCAGTTCTTC.

This clonotype has just one count. The chain is built from TRBV12-3 or TRBV12-4 and TRBJ2-2, with TRBD2 matching 7 bases. This CDR3 comprises 15 residues. J was trimmed by 2 bases and V by 6 bases; bases with no gene match: 6. The CDR3 sequence is CASRRTGGNTGELFF. The CDR3 bases are TGTGCCAGCAGAAGGACGGGGGGTAACACCGGGGAGCTGTTTTTT.

In its sample, this clonotype was seen a few times. The chain combines TRBV5-1 with TRBJ2-3, with D unclear. Trimming shortened V by 1 base and J by 6 bases, and 9 bases separated the two germline ends. Germline CDR1 reads SGHRS; CDR2 reads YFSETQ. The CDR3 covers 13 residues. CDR3 amino acids: CASSLLNLDTQYF. For the CDR3, the DNA is TGCGCCAGCAGCTTGTTAAATCTGGATACGCAGTATTTT.

The chain uses TRBV20-1 and TRBJ2-7; 9 bases fit TRBD2. V gave up 3 bases and J gave up 2 bases; unmatched junction bases: 5. Germline V CDR1 and CDR2: DFQATT, SNEGSKA (reference sequence). The CDR3 contains 14 residues. The CDR3 loop reads CSARGGRATYEQYF. The CDR3 DNA follows: TGCAGTGCTAGGGGCGGGAGGGCCACCTACGAGCAGTACTTC.